The subject of this entry is one TCR beta chain. The clone's antigen remains unknown. The junction differs from germline at one of its ends, possibly a read error. The data originate from a study of T cell changes during pregnancy in multiple sclerosis (dated by TCRdb to the late 2010s). For context, the study as a whole: The study looked at changes in the T cell repertoire across pregnancy in women with multiple sclerosis.

Inclusive of the bounding cysteine and phenylalanine, the CDR3 is 13 residues long. The retained sequence is limited to the CDR3, 39 bases, with the frame set at the first base. The germline V gene (reference sequence) gives CDR1 as LNHNV and CDR2 as YYDKDF. Libraries were prepared through the immunoSEQ multiplex PCR assay. TCRdb re-hosts the immuneACCESS table, in-frame sequences only. Its copies lack some clones; in the studies checked, an unresolved V gene accounts for under half of them, and the cause for the rest is not known. This sample lists about 75,000 clones; roughly 90% were detected once. Clones ranked in the top ten supply 0.7% to 0.9% of the sample.

The chain is made from TRBV15 and TRBJ1-1; the D segment could be TRBD1, given 6 matching bases. The sample was peripheral blood, taken in the first trimester of pregnancy. The receptor's source is a female donor in good health, enrolled as a control in a pregnancy study. The DNA reads TGTGCCGCCAGCTTCGGGGGGGCGGGCGAAGCTTTCTTT. This encodes CAASFGGAGEAFF.